This T cell receptor beta chain was identified in a study of T cells in tumors and immune-related adverse events. The protocol was immunoSEQ multiplex PCR, while the TCRdb copy is restricted to in-frame clones and leaves out a portion. The table records some 11,000 clones, approximately 90% of them present only once. This CDR3 spans 15 amino acids. V lost 5 bases, J lost 2 bases, and 15 bases lay in between. From germline, CDR1 is MNHEY and CDR2 SMNVEV (reference sequence). The chain is built from TRBV27 and TRBJ2-5; weak D call: TRBD2 (5 bases). This sample comprised lymph node tissue, obtained from a patient treated with anti-PD-1 therapy. This receptor was taken from a female donor with metastatic renal cell carcinoma. CDR3 coding DNA: TGTGCCAGCAGTCCAGAGGGTTTCGGACAAGAGACCCAGTACTTC. This translates into CASSPEGFGQETQYF.